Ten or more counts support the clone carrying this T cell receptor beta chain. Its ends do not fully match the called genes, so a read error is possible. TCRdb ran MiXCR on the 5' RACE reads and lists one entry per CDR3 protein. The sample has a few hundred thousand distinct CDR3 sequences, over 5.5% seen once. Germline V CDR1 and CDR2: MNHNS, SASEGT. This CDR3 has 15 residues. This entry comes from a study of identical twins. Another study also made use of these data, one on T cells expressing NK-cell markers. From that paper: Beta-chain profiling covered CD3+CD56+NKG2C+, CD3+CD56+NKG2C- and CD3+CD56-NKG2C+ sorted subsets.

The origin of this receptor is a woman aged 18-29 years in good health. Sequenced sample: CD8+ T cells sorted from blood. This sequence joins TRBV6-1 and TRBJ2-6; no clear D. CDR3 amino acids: CASREVGSGANVLTF. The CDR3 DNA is TGTGCCAGCAGGGAAGTAGGTTCTGGGGCCAACGTCCTGACTTTC.